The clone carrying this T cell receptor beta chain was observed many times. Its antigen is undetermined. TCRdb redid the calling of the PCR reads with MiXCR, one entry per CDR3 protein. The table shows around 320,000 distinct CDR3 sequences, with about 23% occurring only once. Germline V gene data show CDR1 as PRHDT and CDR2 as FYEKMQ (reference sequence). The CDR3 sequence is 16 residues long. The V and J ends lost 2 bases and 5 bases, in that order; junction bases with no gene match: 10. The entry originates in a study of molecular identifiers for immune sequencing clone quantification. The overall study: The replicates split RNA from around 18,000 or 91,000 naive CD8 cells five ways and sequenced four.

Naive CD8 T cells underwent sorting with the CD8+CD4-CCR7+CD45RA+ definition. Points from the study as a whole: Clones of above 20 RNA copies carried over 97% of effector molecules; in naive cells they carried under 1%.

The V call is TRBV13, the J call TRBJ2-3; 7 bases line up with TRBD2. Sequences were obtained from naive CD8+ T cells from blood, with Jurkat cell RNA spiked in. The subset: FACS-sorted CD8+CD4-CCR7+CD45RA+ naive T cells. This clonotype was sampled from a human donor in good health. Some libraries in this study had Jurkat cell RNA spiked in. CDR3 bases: TGTGCCAGCAGCTTACTAGCGGATCTAATTGGAGATACGCAGTATTTT. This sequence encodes CASSLLADLIGDTQYF.